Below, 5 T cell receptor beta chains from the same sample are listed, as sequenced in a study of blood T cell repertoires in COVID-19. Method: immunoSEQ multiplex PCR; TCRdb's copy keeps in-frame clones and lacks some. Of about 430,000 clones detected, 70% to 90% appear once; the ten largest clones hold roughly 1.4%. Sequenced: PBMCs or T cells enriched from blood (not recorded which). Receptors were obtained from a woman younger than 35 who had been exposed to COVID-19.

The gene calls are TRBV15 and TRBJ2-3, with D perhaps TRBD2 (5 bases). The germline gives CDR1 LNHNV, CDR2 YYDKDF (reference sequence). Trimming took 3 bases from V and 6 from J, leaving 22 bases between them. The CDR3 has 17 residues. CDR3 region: CATSRKTTPPAVDTQYF. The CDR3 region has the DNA TGTGCCACCAGCAGGAAAACTACCCCCCCAGCGGTCGATACGCAGTATTTT.

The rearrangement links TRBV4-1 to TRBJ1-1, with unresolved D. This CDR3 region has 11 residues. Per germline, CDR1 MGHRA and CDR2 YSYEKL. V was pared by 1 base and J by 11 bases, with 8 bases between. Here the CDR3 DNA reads TGCGCCAGCAGCCAAGGGGAGTGGGCTTTCTTT. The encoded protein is CASSQGEWAFF.

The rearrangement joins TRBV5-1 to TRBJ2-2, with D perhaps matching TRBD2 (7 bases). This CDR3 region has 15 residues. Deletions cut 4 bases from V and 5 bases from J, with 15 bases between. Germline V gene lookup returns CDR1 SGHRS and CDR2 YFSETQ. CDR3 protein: CASSPHREGTGELFF. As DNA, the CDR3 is TGCGCCAGCAGCCCACACAGGGAGGGGACCGGGGAGCTGTTTTTT.

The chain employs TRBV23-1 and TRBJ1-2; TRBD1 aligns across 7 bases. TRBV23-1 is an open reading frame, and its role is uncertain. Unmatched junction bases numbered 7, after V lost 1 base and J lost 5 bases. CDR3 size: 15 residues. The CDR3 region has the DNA TGCGCCAGCAGTCAATTACAGGGGAGCCTATATGGCTACACCTTC. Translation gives CASSQLQGSLYGYTF.

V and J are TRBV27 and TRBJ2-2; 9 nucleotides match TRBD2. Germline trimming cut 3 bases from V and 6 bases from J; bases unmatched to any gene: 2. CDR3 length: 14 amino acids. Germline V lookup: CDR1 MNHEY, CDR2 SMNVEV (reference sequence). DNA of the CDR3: TGTGCCAGCAGTTTTTTAGCGGGAGCCGGGGAGCTGTTTTTT. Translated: CASSFLAGAGELFF.